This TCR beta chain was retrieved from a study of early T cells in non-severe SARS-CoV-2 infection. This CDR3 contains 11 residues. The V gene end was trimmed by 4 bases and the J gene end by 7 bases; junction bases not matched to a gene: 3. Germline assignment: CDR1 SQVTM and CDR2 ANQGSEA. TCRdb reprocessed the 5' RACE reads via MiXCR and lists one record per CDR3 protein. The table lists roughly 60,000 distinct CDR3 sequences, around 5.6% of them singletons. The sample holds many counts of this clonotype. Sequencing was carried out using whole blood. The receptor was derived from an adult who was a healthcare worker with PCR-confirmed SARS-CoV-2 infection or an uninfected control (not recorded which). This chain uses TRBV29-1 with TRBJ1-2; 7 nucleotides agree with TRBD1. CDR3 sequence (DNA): TGCAGCGTTGTGGAGGGGGCTGGCTACACCTTC. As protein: CSVVEGAGYTF.